This T cell receptor beta chain is drawn from a study of cytomegalovirus exposure and HLA in healthy donors. Whole-study results and caveats: Researchers reported in a later analysis that a missense DCLRE1C variant was tied to TCR beta V- and J-gene trimming.

Primers included in the PCR were 60 Vbeta and 13 Jbeta primers. TCRdb keeps only in-frame clones here, not all; method: immunoSEQ multiplex PCR. Of under 200,000 clones in the sample, around 69% were seen once. Between the trimmed V and J ends, which lost 0 bases and 2 bases, there was a span of 12 bases. Germline V gene data show CDR1 as SGDLS and CDR2 as YYNGEE. CDR3 length: 16 residues. On this clone: What it binds is not known.

The rearrangement joins TRBV9 to TRBJ2-1, with D tentatively TRBD2 (6 bases). This clonotype originated in a woman aged 25 to 45 in good health and CMV-seronegative. Specimen: PBMCs. CDR3 in DNA: TGTGCCAGCAGCGTAGTTGCGGGGCCCACCTACAATGAGCAGTTCTTC. Its protein product is CASSVVAGPTYNEQFF.